This paragraph reports one T cell receptor (beta chain). These data are taken from a study of blood T cell repertoires in COVID-19. About the study: Acute and convalescent COVID-19 specimens originated in the United States, Italy and Spain. PBMCs, B-cell-depleted T cells, or T cells provided the cDNA or gDNA that made up the material.

In the authors' workflow: Estimates of nucleated cell counts were drawn from the amplification of reference gene primers. Measured with immunoSEQ multiplex PCR; TCRdb has only the in-frame clones, and not every one. From that table come the V and J calls and clone size; the DNA was used to work out D and trimming. The data show tens of thousands of clones, with roughly 82% seen just once and roughly 1.9% held by the top ten. The sequence derives from a woman aged 60-70 years with acute or convalescent COVID-19. The specimen sequenced was peripheral blood.

The CDR3 DNA sequence: TGCAGCGTTGGATCAAGTAGCATAGAGACCCAGTACTTC. This translates into CSVGSSSIETQYF. V is TRBV29-1 and J is TRBJ2-5; D is undetermined. This CDR3 has 13 amino acids. Germline V gene sequence: CDR1 SQVTM, CDR2 ANQGSEA. V lost 4 bases and J 4 bases, leaving 13 bases between the germline ends.